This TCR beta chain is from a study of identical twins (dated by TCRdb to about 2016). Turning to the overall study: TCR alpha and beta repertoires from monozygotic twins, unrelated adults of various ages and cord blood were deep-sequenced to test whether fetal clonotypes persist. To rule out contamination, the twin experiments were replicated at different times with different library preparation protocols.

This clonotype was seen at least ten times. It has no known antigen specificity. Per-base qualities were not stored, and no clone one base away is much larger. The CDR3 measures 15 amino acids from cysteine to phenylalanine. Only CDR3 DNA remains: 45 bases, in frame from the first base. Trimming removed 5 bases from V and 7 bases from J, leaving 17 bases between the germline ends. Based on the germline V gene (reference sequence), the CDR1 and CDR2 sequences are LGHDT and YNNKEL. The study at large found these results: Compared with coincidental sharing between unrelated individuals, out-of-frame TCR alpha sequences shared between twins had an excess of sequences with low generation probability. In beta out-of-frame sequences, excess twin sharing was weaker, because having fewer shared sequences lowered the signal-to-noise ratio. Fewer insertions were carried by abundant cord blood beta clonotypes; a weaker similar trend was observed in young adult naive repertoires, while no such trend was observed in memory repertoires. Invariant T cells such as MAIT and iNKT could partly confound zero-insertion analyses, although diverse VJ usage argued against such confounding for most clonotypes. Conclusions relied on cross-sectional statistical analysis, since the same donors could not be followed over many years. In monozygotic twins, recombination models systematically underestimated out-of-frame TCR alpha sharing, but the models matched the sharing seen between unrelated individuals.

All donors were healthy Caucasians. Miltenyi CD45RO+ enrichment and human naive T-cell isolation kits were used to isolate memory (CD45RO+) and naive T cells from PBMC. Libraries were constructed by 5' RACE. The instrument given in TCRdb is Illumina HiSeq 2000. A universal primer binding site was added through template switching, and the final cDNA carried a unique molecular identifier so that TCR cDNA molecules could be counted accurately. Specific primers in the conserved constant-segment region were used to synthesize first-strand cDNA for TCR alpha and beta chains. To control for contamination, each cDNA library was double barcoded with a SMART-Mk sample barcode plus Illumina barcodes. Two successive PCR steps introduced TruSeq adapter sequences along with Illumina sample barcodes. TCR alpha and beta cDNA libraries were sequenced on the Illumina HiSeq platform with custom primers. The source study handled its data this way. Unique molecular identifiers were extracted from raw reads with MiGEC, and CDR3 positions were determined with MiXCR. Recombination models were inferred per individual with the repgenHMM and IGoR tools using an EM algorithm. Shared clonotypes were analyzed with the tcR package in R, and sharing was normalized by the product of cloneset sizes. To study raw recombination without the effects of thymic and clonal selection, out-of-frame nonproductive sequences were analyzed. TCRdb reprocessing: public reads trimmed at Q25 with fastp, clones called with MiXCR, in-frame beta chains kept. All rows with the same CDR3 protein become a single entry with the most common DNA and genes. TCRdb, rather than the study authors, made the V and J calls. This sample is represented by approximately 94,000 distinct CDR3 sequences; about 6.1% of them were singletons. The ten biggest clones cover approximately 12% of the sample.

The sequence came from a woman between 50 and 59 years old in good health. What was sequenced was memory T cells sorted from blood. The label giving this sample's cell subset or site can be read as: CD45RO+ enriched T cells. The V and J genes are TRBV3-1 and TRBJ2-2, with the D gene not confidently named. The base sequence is TGTGCCAGCAGCTCCATAACCCGGGCCCGCGGGGAGCTGTTTTTT. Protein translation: CASSSITRARGELFF.